A selection of T cell receptor beta chains follows, all from one sample in a study of blood T cell repertoires in COVID-19. Sequencing was performed with immunoSEQ multiplex PCR; in TCRdb, only in-frame clones are kept and a portion is missing. Of about 270,000 clones listed, about 89% are singletons. Sequencing was carried out using peripheral blood. The receptors come from a middle-aged man with active or convalescent COVID-19. Both conserved end residues are trimmed from each CDR3.

11 | TRBV10-3 | AISDQGSYGYT
12 | TRBV9 | ASSPGQGYQPQH
11 | TRBV5-1 | ASRTSGNYEQY
13 | TRBV5-4 | ASSLDSSTNEKLF
13 | TRBV5-1 | ASSIGPGSNSPLH
17 | TRBV6-4 | ASSDPGTILVSANEKLF
12 | TRBV3-1/TRBV3-2 | ASSQPDRDYEQY
14 | TRBV5-4 | ASSLKLGRAKNIQY
13 | TRBV7-9 | ASSPTSGGAHEQY
12 | TRBV27 | ASSPGLAGGREF
15 | TRBV7-9 | ASSPPWGQIGTDTQY
13 | TRBV6-1 | ASSDLQGVNEKLF
12 | TRBV7-9 | ASSLPGLIYEQY
11 | TRBV5-1 | ASSFREPGEQF
16 | TRBV7-2 | ASSLALLAGGSTDTQY
15 | TRBV19 | ASSTPGQGRLNYGYT
12 | TRBV10-3 | AISGTSGSGELF
13 | TRBV6-5 | ASRRGAQGDTEAF
14 | TRBV3-1/TRBV3-2 | ASSQEWRGGTDTQY
13 | TRBV28 | ASSRGGIRNYGYT
10 | TRBV3-1/TRBV3-2 | ASSPRQGRAF
12 | TRBV7-6 | ASSPWTGQTEAF
13 | TRBV5-1 | ASSWQGAAGETQY
14 | TRBV27 | ASSPRGGLAKNIQY
11 | TRBV29-1 | SVEEQINEKLF
9 | TRBV28 | ASKINNEQF
12 | TRBV6-4 | ASSEEQGVTEAF
13 | TRBV5-4 | ASSPGGAVINEQF